The 20 T cell receptor beta chains below all came from one sample that was sequenced in a study of circulating CD8 cells and anti-PD-1 response in melanoma. Sorting of live CD3+CD8+TCRalphabeta+ cells by PD-1 and/or TIGIT gave four subsets. Each library started from around 15 ng of total RNA using the QIAseq Immune Repertoire TCR panel. TCRdb fed the reads into MiXCR, producing one record per CDR3 protein. The sample consists of 750 to 950 distinct CDR3 sequences, around 6.3% of them appearing once. Sequences were derived from CD8+ T cells from PBMCs, sampled at baseline or after one month of anti-PD-1 therapy (not recorded which). The receptors derive from a human donor with melanoma.

This clonotype is judged medium-sized. The rearrangement uses TRBV13 and TRBJ1-2; 8 bases align to TRBD1. Germline loops: CDR1 PRHDT, CDR2 FYEKMQ (reference sequence). After removal of 3 bases from V and 4 bases from J, the junction contained 7 bases not matched to a gene. The CDR3 runs to 15 residues. In DNA form, the CDR3 reads TGTGCCAGCAGCTTTGGACAGGGAAGGCCCTATGGCTACACCTTC. Its protein product is CASSFGQGRPYGYTF.

This clonotype is labeled medium-sized. The V and J genes are TRBV19 and TRBJ1-6; unclear D gene. The V and J ends lost 2 bases and 10 bases respectively, with 12 bases between them. Germline V CDR1 and CDR2: LNHDA, SQIVND (reference sequence). The CDR3 runs to 14 residues. CDR3 amino acids: CASSIKGYGSPLHF. The DNA of the CDR3 is TGTGCCAGTAGTATAAAGGGTTACGGATCACCCCTCCACTTT.

This clonotype is medium-sized in the sample. The chain recombines TRBV5-4 with TRBJ2-1, with 8 bases identical to TRBD2. Germline V gene sequence: CDR1 SGHNT, CDR2 YYREEE (reference sequence). The CDR3 is made up of 16 amino acids. V lost 4 bases, J lost 0 bases, and 6 bases stayed unmatched. CDR3 region: CASSGYSGASYNEQFF. CDR3 in DNA: TGTGCCAGCAGCGGGTATAGCGGGGCCTCCTACAATGAGCAGTTCTTC.

This clonotype is labeled medium-sized (0.01 to 0.1%). The chain joins TRBV9 to TRBJ2-7; TRBD2 aligns across 8 bases. From germline, CDR1 is SGDLS and CDR2 YYNGEE. V lost 6 bases, J lost 5 bases, and 10 bases stayed unmatched. The CDR3 extends over 14 amino acids. CDR3 region: CASNSGGVPNEQYF. DNA for the CDR3: TGTGCCAGCAACTCCGGGGGGGTTCCCAACGAGCAGTACTTC.

This clonotype was counted between two and nine times. The chain employs TRBV2 and TRBJ1-5, with a weak D call TRBD1 (6 bases). V dropped 2 bases and J dropped 4 bases, with 12 bases sitting between them. The CDR3 sequence is 15 residues long. Per the germline V gene, CDR1 is SNHLY and CDR2 is FYNNEI. The CDR3 DNA is TGTGCCAGCAGTGAAAGGGCGGGGGCGAATCAGCCCCAGCATTTT. Translated: CASSERAGANQPQHF.

Sample share makes this clonotype medium-sized (0.01 to 0.1%). The gene calls are TRBV27 and TRBJ2-1, with D perhaps matching TRBD2 (6 bases). This CDR3 is built from 15 residues. Germline CDR1 is MNHEY and CDR2 is SMNVEV (reference sequence). Trimming removed 6 bases from V and 1 base from J, with 13 bases in between. In DNA, the CDR3 is TGTGCCAGCAGGCCAGCGGGTTTTTCCTACAATGAGCAGTTCTTC. Protein product: CASRPAGFSYNEQFF.

The chain recombines TRBV9 with TRBJ2-3; tentative D call: TRBD2 (6 bases). Trimming pared 3 bases from V and 0 bases from J, leaving 11 bases between. Germline V gives CDR1 SGDLS, CDR2 YYNGEE. This CDR3 comprises 15 residues. Written as DNA, the CDR3 is TGTGCCAGCAGCGCGTATGGGGGGAGCACAGATACGCAGTATTTT. Protein sequence: CASSAYGGSTDTQYF.

V usage is TRBV3-1 and J usage is TRBJ2-7; D may be TRBD1 (6 bases). The CDR3 consists of 13 residues. V gave up 5 bases and J gave up 2 bases, with 10 bases separating them. Germline assignment: CDR1 LGHDT and CDR2 YNNKEL (reference sequence). The CDR3 is CASSDDRTYEQYF. CDR3 in DNA: TGTGCCAGCAGCGACGACAGGACCTACGAGCAGTACTTC.

This clonotype is medium-sized (0.01 to 0.1%) in the sample. This chain joins TRBV20-1 and TRBJ2-5; D unclear. Germline CDR1 is DFQATT and CDR2 is SNEGSKA (reference sequence). Trimming took 0 bases from V and 1 from J, leaving 24 bases between them. The CDR3 is 19 residues long. The CDR3 loop reads CSARDRVGIDQWRQETQYF. CDR3 nucleotides: TGCAGTGCTAGAGATCGGGTAGGGATAGACCAATGGCGCCAAGAGACCCAGTACTTC.

This clonotype qualifies as medium-sized. The V gene is TRBV27, the J gene TRBJ2-1, with D hard to call. Germline-derived CDR1 and CDR2 are MNHEY and SMNVEV (reference sequence). The CDR3 runs to 16 residues. V dropped 8 bases and J dropped 9 bases, with 26 bases sitting between them. This CDR3 reads CASRSNLDEAVGEQFF. The CDR3 DNA is TGTGCCAGCCGAAGCAACCTGGACGAGGCAGTAGGTGAGCAGTTCTTC.

Sample share makes this clonotype medium-sized. This rearrangement joins TRBV19 to TRBJ2-7; TRBD1 matches 7 bases. Germline CDR1 is LNHDA and CDR2 is SQIVND (reference sequence). The CDR3 covers 18 residues. Trimming removed 3 bases from V and 0 bases from J; junction bases left unmatched: 14. The DNA for the CDR3 is TGTGCCAGTAGTATCATTTATGTTTCCCGGGACAGCTCCTACGAGCAGTACTTC. Encoded protein: CASSIIYVSRDSSYEQYF. The full variable domain, its missing parts supplied by reference TRBV19 and TRBJ2-7, is DGGITQSPKYLFRKEGQNVTLSCEQNLNHDAMYWYRQDPGQGLRLIYYSQIVNDFQKGDIAEGYSVSREKKESFPLTVTSAQKNPTAFYLCASSIIYVSRDSSYEQYFGPGTRLTVT.

This clonotype showed up just a few times. The chain recombines TRBV28 with TRBJ1-5, with D hard to call. V lost 3 bases and J lost 4, with 13 bases in between. The CDR3 covers 15 residues. Germline V gene data show CDR1 as MDHEN and CDR2 as SYDVKM. The CDR3 loop is CASSFAPAENQPQHF. DNA for the CDR3: TGTGCCAGCAGTTTTGCTCCCGCCGAAAATCAGCCCCAGCATTTT.

With respect to this clonotype: One base away lies a much larger clone, so this may be a sequencing read error. V gene TRBV9 combines with J gene TRBJ2-7; tentative D call: TRBD2 (6 bases). The CDR3 contains 12 residues. CDR1 and CDR2 (germline): SGDLS, YYNGEE. The CDR3 coding sequence is TGTGCCAGCAGCGTAGATGGGAGGAGGCAGCACTTC. It specifies CASSVDGRRQHF.

In its sample, this clonotype ranks as medium-sized. The chain recombines TRBV20-1 with TRBJ1-4, with D unresolved. This CDR3 region has 14 residues. The V gene's germline CDR1 is DFQATT and CDR2 SNEGSKA (reference sequence). V was cut by 6 bases and J by 5 bases, with 16 bases left in between. CDR3 residues: CSAPENSQNEKLFF. The DNA for the CDR3 is TGCAGTGCCCCCGAGAACAGTCAAAATGAAAAACTGTTTTTT.

By share, this clonotype ranks as medium-sized. The chain joins TRBV25-1 to TRBJ2-5; 9 nucleotides line up with TRBD1. The length of the CDR3 is 18 residues. V was pared by 3 bases and J by 7 bases, with 18 bases of the junction left unmatched. Germline V CDR1 and CDR2: MGHDK, SYGVNS. The CDR3 is CASSDPTGTGYWGGTQYF. In DNA form, the CDR3 reads TGTGCCAGCAGTGATCCGACTGGGACAGGGTATTGGGGGGGGACCCAGTACTTC.

On this clonotype itself: The likely explanation is a read error, given a far larger clone one base away. The gene calls are TRBV28 and TRBJ2-7; 7 nucleotides match TRBD1. This CDR3 is 14 amino acids long. CDR1 MDHEN and CDR2 SYDVKM come from the germline V gene. V was clipped by 3 bases and J by 7 bases; unmatched bases: 9. The CDR3 loop is CASSFEGGYNEQYF. CDR3 DNA: TGTGCCAGCAGTTTTGAAGGGGGCTACAATGAGCAGTACTTC.

By frequency in the sample, this clonotype is large (0.1 to 1%). This chain links TRBV2 with TRBJ1-2; D unresolved. Deletions cut 8 bases from V and 1 base from J, with 17 bases between. CDR3 size: 15 residues. CDR1 SNHLY and CDR2 FYNNEI come from the germline V gene. CDR3 residues: CASAAYAGYNYGYTF. Here the CDR3 DNA reads TGTGCCAGCGCTGCTTACGCCGGGTATAACTATGGCTACACCTTC.

By frequency in the sample, this clonotype is medium-sized. The chain links TRBV27 to TRBJ1-5; D not certain. Germline CDR1 reads MNHEY; CDR2 reads SMNVEV (reference sequence). CDR3 length: 15 residues. The germline V and J ends were trimmed by 8 bases and 2 bases, with 16 bases remaining between them. CDR3 DNA sequence: TGTGCCAGCGCCCGGACTCCCCTGGGCAATCAGCCCCAGCATTTT. This gives the protein CASARTPLGNQPQHF.

By share of the sample, this clonotype is large (0.1 to 1%). The chain recombines TRBV5-8 with TRBJ2-4; D possibly matches TRBD1 or TRBD2 (5 bases each). Germline lookup yields CDR1 SGHTS and CDR2 YDEGEE. This CDR3 has 14 amino acids. Between the trimmed V and J ends, which lost 2 bases and 11 bases, there was a span of 17 bases. CDR3: CASSLPGPLFLQYF. In DNA form, the CDR3 reads TGTGCCAGCAGCTTACCGGGACCCCTATTCCTTCAGTACTTC.

By proportion, this clonotype is medium-sized (0.01 to 0.1%). The chain couples TRBV7-3 to TRBJ2-7; 7 bases line up with TRBD1. The ends lost 2 bases at V and 3 bases at J; junction bases unmatched: 7. The germline gives CDR1 SGHTA, CDR2 FQGTGA. The CDR3 spans 15 residues. CDR3: CASSLFAGGYYEQYF. The CDR3 DNA reads as TGTGCCAGCAGCTTATTCGCAGGGGGATACTACGAGCAGTACTTC. Full variable domain (outside the CDR3, taken from reference TRBV7-3 and TRBJ2-7): GAGVSQTPSNKVTEKGKYVELRCDPISGHTALYWYRQSLGQGPEFLIYFQGTGAADDSGLPNDRFFAVRPEGSVSTLKIQRTERGDSAVYLCASSLFAGGYYEQYFGPGTRLTVT.